A selection of T cell receptor beta chains follows, all from one sample in a study of cytomegalovirus exposure and HLA in healthy donors. Libraries were prepared by immunoSEQ multiplex PCR; TCRdb keeps only in-frame clonotypes and omits some of them. This sample carries roughly 130,000 clones, 80% of them seen once, and the ten largest clones take roughly 3.5%. The sequenced material came from PBMCs. These receptors all stem from a male donor in good health and CMV-seronegative. Each CDR3 is given with its conserved first and last residue. D genes are given only for firm matches. For some rows the clone size is stated as once, few or many, or as a class when expanded; others skip it.

d_call,j_call,v_call,clone_size,cdr3_nt,cdr3_aa
NA,TRBJ1-1,TRBV27,NA,TGTGCCAGCAGTTGGACCCTCCCCGGGGCTGAAGCTTTCTTT,CASSWTLPGAEAFF
NA,TRBJ2-1,TRBV7-9,NA,TGTGCCAGCAGCTTACGGGAGCTCTACAATGAGCAGTTCTTC,CASSLRELYNEQFF
TRBD1,TRBJ1-6,TRBV28,NA,TGTGCCAGCAGTTCCCTCGACAGGGCTCATTCACCCCTCCACTTT,CASSSLDRAHSPLHF
TRBD1,TRBJ2-1,TRBV4-2,NA,TGTGCCAGCAGCCAAGATGAAGGACAGGGCTACAATGAGCAGTTCTTC,CASSQDEGQGYNEQFF
TRBD2,TRBJ2-1,TRBV7-9,NA,TGTTCCAGCAGCTCAGCGGGAGGGCCTAACTACAATGAGCAGTTCTTC,CSSSSAGGPNYNEQFF
NA,TRBJ2-4,TRBV4-3,NA,TGCGCCAGCAGCCAAGGCAGGGGAAACAGTCAGTACTTC,CASSQGRGNSQYF
TRBD2,TRBJ2-2,TRBV6-5,NA,TGTGCCAGCGGAAGGCGGGGGACCCCGGACGGGGAGCTGTTTTTT,CASGRRGTPDGELFF
NA,TRBJ1-4,TRBV4-1,NA,TGCGCCAGCAGCCAAGGGCAGAGGGAAAAACTGTTTTTT,CASSQGQREKLFF
NA,TRBJ1-2,TRBV2,NA,TGTGCCAGCGGGCAGTTCTATGGCTACACCTTC,CASGQFYGYTF
NA,TRBJ2-1,TRBV27,NA,TGTGCCAGCAGTTTACGGAACGGCGGAATCAGGGGCAATGAGCAGTTCTTC,CASSLRNGGIRGNEQFF
NA,TRBJ1-5,TRBV2,NA,TGTGCCAGCAGTGGGGACATTAATCAGCCCCAGCATTTT,CASSGDINQPQHF
NA,TRBJ1-1,TRBV30,once,TGTGCCTGGAGTTACCGGGGGGGGATTGATGAAGCTTTCTTT,CAWSYRGGIDEAFF
TRBD1,TRBJ2-2,TRBV19,NA,TGTGCCAGTAGAGGGACAGGGGGGTACACCGGGGAGCTGTTTTTT,CASRGTGGYTGELFF
TRBD1,TRBJ2-6,TRBV27,NA,TGTGCCAGCAGTCCGACAGGGCCCATCCTCTCTGGGGCCAACGTCCTGACTTTC,CASSPTGPILSGANVLTF
TRBD2,TRBJ2-3,TRBV11-2,NA,TGTGCCAGCAGCCGCACTAGCGACCCTAGCACAGATACGCAGTATTTT,CASSRTSDPSTDTQYF
NA,TRBJ2-7,TRBV19,NA,TGTGCCAGTATGGAGGGCTACGAGCAGTACTTC,CASMEGYEQYF
TRBD2,TRBJ2-2,TRBV25-1,NA,TGTGCCGATAATGGTCTAGCGGGCACCGGGGAGCTGTTTTTT,CADNGLAGTGELFF
NA,TRBJ2-7,TRBV27,few,TGTGCCAGCAGTGGTGGGGGCCTCTCCTACGAGCAGTACTTC,CASSGGGLSYEQYF
TRBD1,TRBJ1-5,TRBV4-2,NA,TGTGCCAGCAGCCTCGGGACAGGAAGCAATCAGCCCCAGCATTTT,CASSLGTGSNQPQHF
TRBD1,TRBJ2-7,TRBV7-2,few,TGTGCCAGCAGCTTATGGGGACAGGGCCCCTACGAGCAGTACTTC,CASSLWGQGPYEQYF
NA,TRBJ2-2,TRBV7-2,NA,TGTGCCAGCAGCTTAGCAGTTTCAGGCATGGGGGAGCTGTTTTTT,CASSLAVSGMGELFF
TRBD2,TRBJ2-7,TRBV15,NA,TGTGCCACCAGCAGGGGTACTAGCGGGGGCCTCTACGAGCAGTACTTC,CATSRGTSGGLYEQYF
TRBD1,TRBJ1-5,TRBV9,NA,TGTGCCAGCAGCCTTGGAGGGGACAGGGTTCAGCCCCAGCATTTT,CASSLGGDRVQPQHF
TRBD1,TRBJ2-1,TRBV9,NA,TGTGCCAGCAGCGTAGAAGGGACAGCCTCGGATGAGCAGTTCTTC,CASSVEGTASDEQFF
NA,TRBJ1-6,TRBV7-3,NA,TGTGCCAGCACCAAAGGGAGGGCACCCTATAATTCACCCCTCCACTTT,CASTKGRAPYNSPLHF
NA,TRBJ1-1,TRBV13,NA,TGTGCCAGCAGCTTAGGCCAGGGGAACACTGAAGCTTTCTTT,CASSLGQGNTEAFF
NA,TRBJ1-6,TRBV2,few,TGTGCCAACCAGCAGTCAAAGGCAGGGTTCTCCTCCTATAATTCACCCCTCCACTTT,CANQQSKAGFSSYNSPLHF
TRBD2,TRBJ2-7,TRBV7-9,NA,TGTGCCAGCGGGGGGACTAGCGGGTACTACGAGCAGTACTTC,CASGGTSGYYEQYF
TRBD2,TRBJ2-5,TRBV5-5,NA,TGTGCCAGCAGCCCGGGTGACGCGGGGGGGCTATTAAGAGAGACCCAGTACTTC,CASSPGDAGGLLRETQYF
NA,TRBJ1-3,TRBV5-1,NA,TGCGCCAGCAGCTTGCCTTCTGGAAACACCATATATTTT,CASSLPSGNTIYF
NA,TRBJ2-2,TRBV30,NA,TGTGCCTGGACTCTAGGCACCGGGGAGCTGTTTTTT,CAWTLGTGELFF
NA,TRBJ2-7,TRBV9,NA,TGTGCCAGCAGCGTACAATTCAACTCCTACGAGCAGTACTTC,CASSVQFNSYEQYF
TRBD1,TRBJ2-6,TRBV25-1,NA,TGTGCCAGCAGTGAATATACAGGGGGTCTCTCTGGGGCCAACGTCCTGACTTTC,CASSEYTGGLSGANVLTF
NA,TRBJ2-3,TRBV5-4,NA,TGTGCCAGCAGCTTGAAGAGGGGCGGGGCAGATACGCAGTATTTT,CASSLKRGGADTQYF
NA,TRBJ2-1,TRBV4-1,NA,TGCGCCAGCAGCCAAGTCGGACTAAAGGATGAGCAGTTCTTC,CASSQVGLKDEQFF
NA,TRBJ2-3,TRBV10-3,NA,TGTGCCATCAGTGACCCCGCAGGGGGCACAGATACGCAGTATTTT,CAISDPAGGTDTQYF
TRBD1,TRBJ1-3,TRBV11-2,NA,TGTGCCAGCAGCTTTGGACAGGGTGGCTTCTCTGGAAACACCATATATTTT,CASSFGQGGFSGNTIYF
TRBD1,TRBJ1-4,TRBV25-1,NA,TGTGCCAGCAGCCGCCCCGGGACAGGGAATGAAAAACTGTTTTTT,CASSRPGTGNEKLFF
NA,TRBJ1-2,TRBV9,few,TGTGCCACCTCACAGGGAGTGGATGGCTACACCTTC,CATSQGVDGYTF
TRBD2,TRBJ2-5,TRBV7-8,NA,TGTGCCAGCAGCCACACTAGCGGTGGCGGAGAGACCCAGTACTTC,CASSHTSGGGETQYF
NA,TRBJ1-1,TRBV30,NA,TGTGCCTGGAGTGTACGGAGGTTGAGCACTGAAGCTTTCTTT,CAWSVRRLSTEAFF